Reported below is one T cell receptor (beta chain). What it binds is unknown. This sample is drawn from a study of cytomegalovirus exposure and HLA in healthy donors. Study-level information: The roughly 120 validation repertoires, a later analysis reported, used the same platform as the roughly 710 first-cohort repertoires. Study-wide points: Among TCR sequences, most were rare, though some public TCRs appeared in many donors.

V lost 2 bases, J lost 0 bases, and 9 bases lay in between. CDR3 length: 15 amino acids. Germline CDR1 and CDR2: SGHTA and FQGTGA. TCRdb's table, derived via immunoSEQ multiplex PCR, lists solely in-frame clones and lacks some. This table has 150,000 to 200,000 clones, around 82% appearing once. The donors belonged to the roughly 110-subject validation cohort, separate from the roughly 670-subject first cohort. The origin of this receptor is a man aged 25-45 years in good health and CMV-seropositive. The chain carries TRBV7-3 and TRBJ2-3, with a tentative D call TRBD1 (6 bases). Sequencing input: PBMCs. The CDR3 DNA sequence: TGTGCCAGCAGCTTATGGCAGGGGAGCACAGATACGCAGTATTTT. Translation gives CASSLWQGSTDTQYF.